This entry lists 12 T cell receptor beta chains sequenced from one sample in a study of technical replicates of blood from several donors. Sequenced by immunoSEQ multiplex PCR; TCRdb stores in-frame clones only, minus some. Altogether under 85,000 clones are present, more than 90% being singletons, with the ten largest covering over 0.35%. The specimen sequenced was T cells isolated from PBMCs. Source of these receptors: a human donor in good health. Some clones in this sample may be carry-over from other donors' samples.

The rearrangement uses TRBV7-8 and TRBJ2-2; D perhaps matches TRBD2 (5 bases). Trimming shortened V by 9 bases and J by 0 bases, and 8 bases separated the two germline ends. From germline, CDR1 is SGHVS and CDR2 FQNEAQ. The CDR3 has 13 amino acids. CDR3 in DNA: TGTGCCAGTCCACTAGCGAACACCGGGGAGCTGTTTTTT. Protein product: CASPLANTGELFF.

The J gene is TRBJ2-1, the V gene TRBV27; the D gene is possibly TRBD2 (6 bases). The germline V gene has CDR1 MNHEY and CDR2 SMNVEV (reference sequence). Trimming pared 2 bases from V and 4 bases from J, leaving 9 bases between. The CDR3 is 14 amino acids. The CDR3 DNA sequence: TGTGCCAGCAGTTTAGGGCGGGGATACAATGAGCAGTTCTTC. This sequence encodes CASSLGRGYNEQFF.

V and J are TRBV6-5 and TRBJ2-7; 7 bases align to TRBD1. V shed 2 bases and J 6 bases; nucleotides not matched to a gene: 4. The CDR3 consists of 13 residues. Germline CDR1 is MNHEY and CDR2 is SVGAGI. CDR3 nucleotide sequence: TGTGCCAGCAGTTACAAGGGACAGACCGAGCAGTACTTC. It yields the protein CASSYKGQTEQYF.

The chain carries TRBV6-1 and TRBJ2-1; D might be TRBD1 (5 bases). Germline loops: CDR1 MNHNS, CDR2 SASEGT. This CDR3 is 13 amino acids long. Trimming removed 4 bases from V and 1 base from J, with 5 bases in between. The CDR3 nucleotides are TGTGCCAGCAGTGCAGGGTCCTACAATGAGCAGTTCTTC. Translation: CASSAGSYNEQFF.

The chain links TRBV11-2 to TRBJ2-1, with 8 nucleotides matching TRBD2. J was trimmed by 10 bases and V by 5 bases; bases with no gene match: 19. Per germline, CDR1 SGHAT and CDR2 FQNNGV. The CDR3 consists of 17 residues. As DNA, the CDR3 is TGTGCCAGCAGCCTATCCGGGGAGCGGGAGCGGTCTAACGAGCAGTTCTTC. The encoded protein is CASSLSGERERSNEQFF.

The chain recombines TRBV4-1 with TRBJ1-4; D is possibly TRBD1 (5 bases). Germline-derived CDR1 and CDR2 are MGHRA and YSYEKL. Trimming took off 0 bases at V and 7 bases at J, with 21 bases between the two ends. This CDR3 region has 18 residues. CDR3 sequence (DNA): TGCGCCAGCAGCCAAGATATCAAGACGGGCCCCAGGGCTGAAAAACTGTTTTTT. Encoded protein: CASSQDIKTGPRAEKLFF.

This sequence joins TRBV30 and TRBJ2-7; D is unresolved. Trimming cost V 0 bases and J 6 bases, with 12 bases left between them. Germline V gene data show CDR1 as GTSNPN and CDR2 as SVGIG (reference sequence). CDR3 length: 13 amino acids. This CDR3 is CAWSVYGRSEQYF. In nucleotides, the CDR3 is TGTGCCTGGAGTGTATACGGCAGGTCCGAGCAGTACTTC.

The CDR3: CASSLEVGTVSYNEQFF. CDR3 DNA sequence: TGCGCCAGCAGCTTGGAGGTGGGGACTGTCTCCTACAATGAGCAGTTCTTC. The chain joins TRBV5-1 to TRBJ2-1, with D perhaps matching TRBD2 (6 bases). The germline CDR1 and CDR2 sequences are SGHRS and YFSETQ. V lost 0 bases, J lost 0 bases, and 13 bases lay in between. CDR3 length: 17 amino acids.

The chain carries TRBV4-3 and TRBJ2-7, with 8 bases fitting TRBD2. The CDR3 has 15 residues. CDR1 LGHNA and CDR2 YSLEER come from the germline V gene. V gave up 1 base and J gave up 2 bases; unmatched junction bases: 4. CDR3 sequence (DNA): TGCGCCAGCAGCCAAGGACCGGGACTAGCCTACGAGCAGTACTTC. It codes for CASSQGPGLAYEQYF.

This clone came up once. The gene calls are TRBV9 and TRBJ2-5, with TRBD2 matching 9 bases. This CDR3 has 15 amino acids. Trimming removed 6 bases from V and 6 bases from J; junction bases left unmatched: 12. CDR1 SGDLS and CDR2 YYNGEE come from the germline V gene. Written as DNA, the CDR3 is TGTGCCAGCACCGGCCCGCGGGAGGGTTTAAAGACCCAGTACTTC. Residues: CASTGPREGLKTQYF.

The V gene is TRBV9, the J gene TRBJ2-5; TRBD2 matches at 9 bases. V trimming: 0 bases; J trimming: 4 bases; junction bases outside the gene matches: 4. Germline CDR1 reads SGDLS; CDR2 reads YYNGEE. The CDR3 is made up of 15 amino acids. DNA of the CDR3: TGTGCCAGCAGCGTAGGAGGTAGCGGGGGAGAGACCCAGTACTTC. It is translated as CASSVGGSGGETQYF. The complete variable domain, with remaining parts taken from reference TRBV9 and TRBJ2-5, reads DSGVTQTPKHLITATGQRVTLRCSPRSGDLSVYWYQQSLDQGLQFLIQYYNGEERAKGNILERFSAQQFPDLHSELNLSSLELGDSALYFCASSVGGSGGETQYFGPGTRLLVL.

The V and J genes are TRBV6-4 and TRBJ2-3, with 9 bases aligning to TRBD2. V shed 5 bases, J shed 0 bases, and the junction held 6 bases outside the gene matches. The CDR3 is 16 residues long. CDR1 and CDR2 from the germline V gene are MRHNA and SNTAGT. Here the CDR3 reads CASSQRTSASTDTQYF. The CDR3 coding sequence is TGTGCCAGCAGTCAGAGGACTAGCGCGAGCACAGATACGCAGTATTTT.